A selection of T cell receptor beta chains follows, all from one sample in a study of blood T cell repertoires in COVID-19. The assay was immunoSEQ multiplex PCR, and TCRdb's table has in-frame clones only and misses some. The sample carries about 240,000 clones, approximately 86% recorded once. The sequencing input was peripheral blood. The receptors come from a woman in her 30s with acute or convalescent COVID-19. The CDR3 runs from the conserved cysteine through the conserved F or W. Each record gives: V gene, clone size, J gene, D gene, CDR3 DNA, CDR3 protein. D genes are given only for firm matches. The size of a clone is reported for some rows only, either as once, few or many, or as a class for expanded clones.

TRBV7-9,-,TRBJ2-7,TRBD2,TGTGCCAGCTCCGATGAGCGGGGGGTCAGCTCCTACGAGCAGTACTTC,CASSDERGVSSYEQYF
TRBV9,-,TRBJ2-5,-,TGTGCCAGCAGCGCAGGGGTTGGGACCCAGTACTTC,CASSAGVGTQYF
TRBV29-1,once,TRBJ2-7,TRBD2,TGCAGCGTTGTGGGACTAGCCGATCCCACCTACGAGCAGTACTTC,CSVVGLADPTYEQYF
TRBV6-5,-,TRBJ2-7,-,TGTGCCAGCAGTTACCGTACTAGTGGCTACGAGCAGTACTTC,CASSYRTSGYEQYF
TRBV5-6,-,TRBJ2-3,TRBD2,TGTGCCAGCAGCTTAGGACTAGCGGGAGGTTCGGGCACAGATACGCAGTATTTT,CASSLGLAGGSGTDTQYF
TRBV20-1,-,TRBJ2-3,-,TGCAGTGCTAGTCCGCTAGCAGATGGATACACAGATACGCAGTATTTT,CSASPLADGYTDTQYF
TRBV6-2/TRBV6-3,-,TRBJ2-5,TRBD2,TGTGCCAGCAGTTACTCGAGAGTCAACCCACTAGCGGGGGGGTCCCAAGAGACCCAGTACTTC,CASSYSRVNPLAGGSQETQYF
TRBV6-2/TRBV6-3,few,TRBJ1-4,TRBD1,TGTGCCAGCAGTTCGGCGGACAGGAGTAATGAAAAACTGTTTTTT,CASSSADRSNEKLFF
TRBV24-1,-,TRBJ1-5,TRBD1,TGTGCCACCGGTCAACAGGGGGCCCAGCCCCAGCATTTT,CATGQQGAQPQHF
TRBV6-5,-,TRBJ1-2,TRBD1,TGTGCCAGCAGTCTGCCGGGACAGGGTAAAAGGGGCTACACCTTC,CASSLPGQGKRGYTF
TRBV7-2,-,TRBJ2-1,TRBD1,TGTGCCAGCAGCTTAGCAGGGGGCAGGGATGAGCAGTTCTTC,CASSLAGGRDEQFF
TRBV5-1,-,TRBJ2-1,TRBD2,TGCGCCAGCAGCGCAAAGCCAAGCGGGAGTAGTAATGAGCAGTTCTTC,CASSAKPSGSSNEQFF
TRBV4-3,-,TRBJ1-4,-,TGCGCCAGCAGCCAAGAGGGCAGTAATGAAAAACTGTTTTTT,CASSQEGSNEKLFF
TRBV2,-,TRBJ1-4,-,TGTGCCAGCAGTAGGCAGGGCTCTAATGAAAAACTGTTTTTT,CASSRQGSNEKLFF
TRBV14,-,TRBJ1-5,-,TGTGCCAGCAGCCAGGGGACACTCAGCAATCAGCCCCAGCATTTT,CASSQGTLSNQPQHF
TRBV18,-,TRBJ2-1,TRBD2,TGTGCCAGCTCACCAATCGGACTAGCGGGAGGTAATGAGCAGTTCTTC,CASSPIGLAGGNEQFF
TRBV5-8,-,TRBJ2-5,-,TGTGCCAGCAGTAGTGGGGGGGAGACCCAGTACTTC,CASSSGGETQYF
TRBV7-2,-,TRBJ1-2,TRBD1,TGTGCCAGCAGCTTAGGCGGGACGACAGGGGGCGAGAATGGCTACACCTTC,CASSLGGTTGGENGYTF